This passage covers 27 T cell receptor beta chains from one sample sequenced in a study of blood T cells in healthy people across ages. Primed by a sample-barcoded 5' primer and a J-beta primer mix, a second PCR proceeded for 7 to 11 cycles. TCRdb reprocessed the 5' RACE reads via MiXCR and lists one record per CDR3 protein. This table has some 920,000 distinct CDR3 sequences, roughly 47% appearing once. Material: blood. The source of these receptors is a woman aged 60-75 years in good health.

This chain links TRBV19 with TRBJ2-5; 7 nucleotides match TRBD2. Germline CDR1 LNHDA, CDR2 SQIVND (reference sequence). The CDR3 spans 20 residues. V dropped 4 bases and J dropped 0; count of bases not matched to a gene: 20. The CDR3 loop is CASSTSTLGGGRGNQETQYF. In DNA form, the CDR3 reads TGTGCCAGTAGTACCTCCACGCTGGGGGGAGGGCGAGGAAACCAAGAGACCCAGTACTTC.

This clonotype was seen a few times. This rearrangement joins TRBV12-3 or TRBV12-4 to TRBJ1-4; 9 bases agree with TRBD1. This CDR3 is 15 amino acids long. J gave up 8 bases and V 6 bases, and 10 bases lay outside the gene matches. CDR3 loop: CASSLQTGTGEKLFF. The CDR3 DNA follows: TGTGCCAGCAGCTTGCAAACCGGGACAGGGGAAAAACTGTTTTTT.

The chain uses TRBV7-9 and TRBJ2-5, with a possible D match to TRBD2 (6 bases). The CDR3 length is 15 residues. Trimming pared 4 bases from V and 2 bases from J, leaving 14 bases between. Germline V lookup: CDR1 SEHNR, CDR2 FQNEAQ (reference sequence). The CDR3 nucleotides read TGTGCCAGCAGCTCGGCGGGACGAACTCAAGAGACCCAGTACTTC. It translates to CASSSAGRTQETQYF.

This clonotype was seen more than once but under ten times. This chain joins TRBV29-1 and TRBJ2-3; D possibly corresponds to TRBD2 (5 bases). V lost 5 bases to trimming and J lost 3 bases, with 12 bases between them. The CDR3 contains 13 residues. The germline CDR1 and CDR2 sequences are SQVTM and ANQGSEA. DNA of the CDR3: TGCAGCGTTCAAGCGGTTGGGACAGATACGCAGTATTTT. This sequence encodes CSVQAVGTDTQYF.

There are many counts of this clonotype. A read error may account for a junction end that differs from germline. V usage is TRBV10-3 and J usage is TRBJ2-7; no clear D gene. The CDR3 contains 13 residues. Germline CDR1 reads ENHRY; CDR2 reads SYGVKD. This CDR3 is CAIRESSNYEQYF. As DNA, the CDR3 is TGTGCCATCAGGGAGTCTTCAAACTACGAGCAGTACTTC.

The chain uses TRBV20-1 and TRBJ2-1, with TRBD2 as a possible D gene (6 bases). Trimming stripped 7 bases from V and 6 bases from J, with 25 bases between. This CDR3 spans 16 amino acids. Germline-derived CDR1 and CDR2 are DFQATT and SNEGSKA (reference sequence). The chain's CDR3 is CSVSGGVGGLCNEQFF. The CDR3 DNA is TGCAGTGTTAGTGGAGGGGTGGGAGGACTCTGCAATGAGCAGTTCTTC.

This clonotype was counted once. CDR3 in amino acids: CASSQDARELTDTQYF. DNA of the CDR3: TGCGCCAGCAGCCAAGATGCCAGGGAATTGACAGATACGCAGTATTTT. The gene calls are TRBV4-1 and TRBJ2-3, with TRBD1 as a possible D gene (5 bases). CDR3 length: 16 amino acids. Germline V gene data show CDR1 as MGHRA and CDR2 as YSYEKL. V lost 0 bases to trimming and J lost 3 bases, with 13 bases between them.

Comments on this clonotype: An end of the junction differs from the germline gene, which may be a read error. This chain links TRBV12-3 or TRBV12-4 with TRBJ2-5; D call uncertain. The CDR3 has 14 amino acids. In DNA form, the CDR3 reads TGTGCCAGCAGTTCCACCCCCGTCCAAGCGACCCAGTACTTC. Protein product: CASSSTPVQATQYF.

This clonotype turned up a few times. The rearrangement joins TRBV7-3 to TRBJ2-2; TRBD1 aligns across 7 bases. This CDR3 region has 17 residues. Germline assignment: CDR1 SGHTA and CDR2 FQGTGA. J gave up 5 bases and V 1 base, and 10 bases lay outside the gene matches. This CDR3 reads CASSLILTGSGTGELFF. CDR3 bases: TGTGCCAGCAGCTTAATTTTGACAGGGTCTGGTACCGGGGAGCTGTTTTTT. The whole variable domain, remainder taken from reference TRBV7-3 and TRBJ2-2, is GAGVSQTPSNKVTEKGKYVELRCDPISGHTALYWYRQSLGQGPEFLIYFQGTGAADDSGLPNDRFFAVRPEGSVSTLKIQRTERGDSAVYLCASSLILTGSGTGELFFGEGSRLTVL.

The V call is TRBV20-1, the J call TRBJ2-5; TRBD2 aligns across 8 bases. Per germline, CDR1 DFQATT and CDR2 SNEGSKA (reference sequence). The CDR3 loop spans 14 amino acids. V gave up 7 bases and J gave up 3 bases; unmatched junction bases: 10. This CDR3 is CSVPPGLGKETQYF. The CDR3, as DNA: TGCAGTGTCCCGCCGGGACTAGGAAAAGAGACCCAGTACTTC.

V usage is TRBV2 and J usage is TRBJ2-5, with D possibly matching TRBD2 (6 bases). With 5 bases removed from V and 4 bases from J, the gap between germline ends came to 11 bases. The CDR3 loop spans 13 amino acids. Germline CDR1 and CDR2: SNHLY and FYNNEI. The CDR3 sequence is CASSKIGGETQYF. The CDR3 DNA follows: TGTGCCAGCAGTAAAATCGGGGGAGAGACCCAGTACTTC.

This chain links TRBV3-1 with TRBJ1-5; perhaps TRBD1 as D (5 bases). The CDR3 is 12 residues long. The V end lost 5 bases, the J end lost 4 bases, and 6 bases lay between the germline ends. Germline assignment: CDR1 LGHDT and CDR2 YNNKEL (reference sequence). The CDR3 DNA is TGTGCCAGCAGCAACAGGAATCAGCCCCAGCATTTT. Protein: CASSNRNQPQHF.

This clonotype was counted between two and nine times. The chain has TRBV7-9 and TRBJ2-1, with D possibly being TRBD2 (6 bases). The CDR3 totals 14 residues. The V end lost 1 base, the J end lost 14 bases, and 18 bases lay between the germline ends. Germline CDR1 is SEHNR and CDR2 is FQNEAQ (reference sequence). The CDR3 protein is CASSLVDGSNGEFF. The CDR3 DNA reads TGTGCCAGCAGCTTAGTCGACGGGAGTAACGGAGAGTTCTTC. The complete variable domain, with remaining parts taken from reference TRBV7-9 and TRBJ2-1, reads DTGVSQNPRHKITKRGQNVTFRCDPISEHNRLYWYRQTLGQGPEFLTYFQNEAQLEKSRLLSDRFSAERPKGSFSTLEIQRTEQGDSAMYLCASSLVDGSNGEFFGPGTRLTVL.

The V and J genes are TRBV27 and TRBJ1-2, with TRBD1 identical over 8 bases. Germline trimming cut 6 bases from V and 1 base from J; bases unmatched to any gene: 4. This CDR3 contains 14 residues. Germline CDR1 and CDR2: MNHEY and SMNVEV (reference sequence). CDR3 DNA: TGTGCCAGCAGGCAGGGGGCGCTTAACTATGGCTACACCTTC. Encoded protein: CASRQGALNYGYTF.

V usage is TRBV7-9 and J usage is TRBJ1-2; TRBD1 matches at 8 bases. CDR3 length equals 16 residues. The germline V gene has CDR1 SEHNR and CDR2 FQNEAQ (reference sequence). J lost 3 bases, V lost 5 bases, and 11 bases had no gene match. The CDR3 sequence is CASSEMWDRPHYGYTF. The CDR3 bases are TGTGCCAGCAGCGAGATGTGGGACAGGCCCCACTATGGCTACACCTTC.

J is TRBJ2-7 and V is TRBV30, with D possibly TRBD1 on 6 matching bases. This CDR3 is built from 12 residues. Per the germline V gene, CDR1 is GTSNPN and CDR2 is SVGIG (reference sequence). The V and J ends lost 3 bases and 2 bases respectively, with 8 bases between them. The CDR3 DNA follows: TGTGCCTGGAGCAGGGGCCCCTACGAGCAGTACTTC. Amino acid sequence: CAWSRGPYEQYF. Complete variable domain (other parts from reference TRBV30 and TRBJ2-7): SQTIHQWPATLVQPVGSPLSLECTVEGTSNPNLYWYRQAAGRGLQLLFYSVGIGQISSEVPQNLSASRPQDRQFILSSKKLLLSDSGFYLCAWSRGPYEQYFGPGTRLTVT.

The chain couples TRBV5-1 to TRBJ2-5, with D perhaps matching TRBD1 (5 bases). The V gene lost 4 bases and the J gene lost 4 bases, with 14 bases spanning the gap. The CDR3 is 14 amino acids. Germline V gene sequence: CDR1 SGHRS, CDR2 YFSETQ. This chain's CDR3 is CASSPGINGETQYF. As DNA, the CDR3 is TGCGCCAGCAGCCCAGGGATTAACGGAGAGACCCAGTACTTC.

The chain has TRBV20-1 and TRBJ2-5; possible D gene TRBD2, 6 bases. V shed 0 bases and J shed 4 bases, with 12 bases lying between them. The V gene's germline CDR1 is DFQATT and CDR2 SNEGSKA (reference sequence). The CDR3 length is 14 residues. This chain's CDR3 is CSARDRVGGETQYF. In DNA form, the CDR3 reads TGCAGTGCTAGAGATCGGGTGGGGGGAGAGACCCAGTACTTC.

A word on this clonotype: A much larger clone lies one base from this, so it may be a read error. The CDR3 here is CTSSSRRLAGVYEQYF. Here the CDR3 DNA reads TGTACCAGCAGCTCCCGCCGACTAGCGGGAGTCTACGAGCAGTACTTC. The V call is TRBV7-8, the J call TRBJ2-4, with 12 positions matching TRBD2. The end of the DNA aligns better with TRBJ2-7, so the J call may be wrong. The CDR3 spans 16 residues. Germline V gene sequence: CDR1 SGHVS, CDR2 FQNEAQ.

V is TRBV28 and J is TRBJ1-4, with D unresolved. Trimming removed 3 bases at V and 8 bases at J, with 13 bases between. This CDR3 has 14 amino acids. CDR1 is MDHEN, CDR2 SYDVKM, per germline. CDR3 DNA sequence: TGTGCCAGCAGTTTTCGCCTTGGGAAAGAAAAACTGTTTTTT. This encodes CASSFRLGKEKLFF.

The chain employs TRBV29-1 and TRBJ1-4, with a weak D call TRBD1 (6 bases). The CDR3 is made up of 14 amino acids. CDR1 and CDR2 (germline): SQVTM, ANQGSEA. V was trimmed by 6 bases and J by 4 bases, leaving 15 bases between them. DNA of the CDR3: TGCAGCGTGGAGGAGACAGGCCTTAATGAAAAACTGTTTTTT. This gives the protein CSVEETGLNEKLFF.

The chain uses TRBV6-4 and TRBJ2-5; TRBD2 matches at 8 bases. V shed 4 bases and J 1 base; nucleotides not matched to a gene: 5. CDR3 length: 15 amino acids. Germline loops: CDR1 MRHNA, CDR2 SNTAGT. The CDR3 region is CASSGVAGPQETQYF. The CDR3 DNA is TGTGCCAGCAGTGGGGTAGCGGGACCCCAAGAGACCCAGTACTTC.

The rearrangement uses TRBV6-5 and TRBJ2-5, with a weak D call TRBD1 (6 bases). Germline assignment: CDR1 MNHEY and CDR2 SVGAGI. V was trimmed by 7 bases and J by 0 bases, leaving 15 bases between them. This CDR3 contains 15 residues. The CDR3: CASNPGQTHQETQYF. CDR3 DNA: TGTGCCAGCAACCCCGGACAGACCCACCAAGAGACCCAGTACTTC.

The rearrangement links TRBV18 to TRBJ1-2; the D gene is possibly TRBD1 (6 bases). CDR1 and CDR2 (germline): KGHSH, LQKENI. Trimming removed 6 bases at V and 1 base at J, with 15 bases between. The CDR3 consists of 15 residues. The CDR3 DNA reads TGTGCCAGCTCGCCCGGAGGCAGGGGTAACTATGGCTACACCTTC. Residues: CASSPGGRGNYGYTF.

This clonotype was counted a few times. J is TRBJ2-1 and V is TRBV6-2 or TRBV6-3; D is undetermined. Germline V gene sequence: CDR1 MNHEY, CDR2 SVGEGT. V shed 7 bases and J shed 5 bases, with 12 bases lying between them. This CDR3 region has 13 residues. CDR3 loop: CASTPYWNNEQFF. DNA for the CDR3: TGTGCCAGCACCCCATACTGGAACAATGAGCAGTTCTTC.

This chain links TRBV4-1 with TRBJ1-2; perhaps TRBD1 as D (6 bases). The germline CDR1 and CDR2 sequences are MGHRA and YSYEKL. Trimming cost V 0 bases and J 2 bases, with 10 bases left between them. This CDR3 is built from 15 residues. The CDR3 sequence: CASSQEGTKNYGYTF. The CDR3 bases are TGCGCCAGCAGCCAAGAAGGGACAAAGAACTATGGCTACACCTTC.

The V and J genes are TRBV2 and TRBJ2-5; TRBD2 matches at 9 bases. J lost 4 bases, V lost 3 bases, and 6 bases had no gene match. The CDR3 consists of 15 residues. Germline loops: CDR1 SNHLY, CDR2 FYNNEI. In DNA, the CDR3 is TGTGCCAGCAGTGAGGGGGTAGCGGGAGTAGAGACCCAGTACTTC. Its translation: CASSEGVAGVETQYF.